This entry features one TCR beta chain sequence. This record comes from a study of blood T cell repertoires in COVID-19. Study at large: Specimens from acute and convalescent COVID-19 originated in the United States, Italy and Spain.

With 1 base removed from V and 5 bases from J, the gap between germline ends came to 14 bases. Germline V gene sequence: CDR1 LNHDA, CDR2 SQIVND (reference sequence). The CDR3 has 15 residues. Assay: immunoSEQ multiplex PCR; the TCRdb copy retains only in-frame clones and omits some. The table has 95,000 to 150,000 clones, about 83% seen once. What was sequenced was PBMCs or T cells enriched from blood (not recorded which). This TCR was sampled from a woman in her thirties who had recovered from COVID-19. This chain uses TRBV19 with TRBJ1-1; weak D call: TRBD1 (6 bases). The DNA of the CDR3 is TGTGCCAGTAGTATAGTCCTGGGAGGGGGAACTGAAGCTTTCTTT. As protein: CASSIVLGGGTEAFF.